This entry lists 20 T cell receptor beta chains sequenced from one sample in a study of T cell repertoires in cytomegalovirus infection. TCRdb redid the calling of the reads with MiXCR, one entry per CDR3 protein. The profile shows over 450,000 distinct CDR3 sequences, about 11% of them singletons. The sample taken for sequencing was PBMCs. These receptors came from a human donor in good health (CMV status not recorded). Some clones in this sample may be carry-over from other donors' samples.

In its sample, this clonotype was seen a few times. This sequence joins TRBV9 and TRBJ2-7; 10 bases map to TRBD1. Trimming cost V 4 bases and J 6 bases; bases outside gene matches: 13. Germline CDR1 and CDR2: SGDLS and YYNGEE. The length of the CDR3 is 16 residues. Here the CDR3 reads CASSPKAGTGVGEQYF. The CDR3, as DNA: TGTGCCAGCAGCCCGAAAGCCGGGACAGGGGTCGGCGAGCAGTACTTC.

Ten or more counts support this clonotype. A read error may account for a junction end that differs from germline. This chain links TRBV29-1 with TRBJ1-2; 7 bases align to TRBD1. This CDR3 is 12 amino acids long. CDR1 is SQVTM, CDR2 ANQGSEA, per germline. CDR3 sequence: CSVEGGRYGYTF. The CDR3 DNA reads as TGCAGCGTCGAAGGGGGCCGCTATGGCTACACCTTC.

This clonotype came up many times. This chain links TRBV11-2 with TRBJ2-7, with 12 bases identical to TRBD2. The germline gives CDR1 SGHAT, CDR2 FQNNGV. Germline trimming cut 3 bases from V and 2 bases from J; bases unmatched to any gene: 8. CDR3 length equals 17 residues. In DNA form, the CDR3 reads TGTGCCAGCAGCTTGACTAGCGGGAGCCAAACGGCCTACGAGCAGTACTTC. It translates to CASSLTSGSQTAYEQYF.

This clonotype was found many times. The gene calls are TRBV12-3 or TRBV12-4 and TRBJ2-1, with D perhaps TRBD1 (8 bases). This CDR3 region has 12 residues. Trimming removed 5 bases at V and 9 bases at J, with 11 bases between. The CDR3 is CASSTGGGEQFF. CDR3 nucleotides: TGTGCCAGCAGTACAGGGGGGGGTGAGCAGTTCTTC.

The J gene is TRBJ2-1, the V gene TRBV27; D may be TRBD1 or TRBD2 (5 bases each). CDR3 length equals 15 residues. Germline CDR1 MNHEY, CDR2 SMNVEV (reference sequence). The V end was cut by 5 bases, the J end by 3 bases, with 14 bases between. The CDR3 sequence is CASSTGPNYYNEQFF. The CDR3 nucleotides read TGTGCCAGCAGTACGGGACCTAATTACTACAATGAGCAGTTCTTC.

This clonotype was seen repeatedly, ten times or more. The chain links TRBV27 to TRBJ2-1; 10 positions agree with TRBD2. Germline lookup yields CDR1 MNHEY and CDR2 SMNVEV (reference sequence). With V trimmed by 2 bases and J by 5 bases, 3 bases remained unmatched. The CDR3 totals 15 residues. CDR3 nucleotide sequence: TGTGCCAGCAGTTTAGTCACTAGCGGGGACAATGAGCAGTTCTTC. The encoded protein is CASSLVTSGDNEQFF.

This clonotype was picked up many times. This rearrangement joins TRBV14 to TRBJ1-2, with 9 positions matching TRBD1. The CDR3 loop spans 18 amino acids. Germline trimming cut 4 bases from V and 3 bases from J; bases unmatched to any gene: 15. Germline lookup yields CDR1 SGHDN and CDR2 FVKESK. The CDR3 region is CASSPTGTGLITHYGYTF. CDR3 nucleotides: TGTGCCAGCAGCCCAACCGGGACAGGGCTAATAACCCACTATGGCTACACCTTC.

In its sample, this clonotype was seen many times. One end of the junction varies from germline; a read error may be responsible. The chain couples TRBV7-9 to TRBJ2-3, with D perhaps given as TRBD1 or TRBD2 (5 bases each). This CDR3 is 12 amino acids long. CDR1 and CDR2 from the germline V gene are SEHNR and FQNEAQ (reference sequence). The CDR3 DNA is TGTGCCAGCAGCTTCGACCGGGACGGGGAGTGTTTT. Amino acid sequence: CASSFDRDGECF.

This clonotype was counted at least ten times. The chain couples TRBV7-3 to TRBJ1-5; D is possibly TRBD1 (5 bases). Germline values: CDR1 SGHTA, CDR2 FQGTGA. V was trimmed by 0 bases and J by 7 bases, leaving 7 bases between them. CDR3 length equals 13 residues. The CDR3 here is CASSLTQGQPQHF. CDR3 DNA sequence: TGTGCCAGCAGCTTAACCCAGGGACAGCCCCAGCATTTT.

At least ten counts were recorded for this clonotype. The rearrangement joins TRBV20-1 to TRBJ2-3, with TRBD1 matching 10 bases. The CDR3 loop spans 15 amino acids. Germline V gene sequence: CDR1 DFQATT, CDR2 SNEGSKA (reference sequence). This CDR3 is CTVRLPGTGADTQYF. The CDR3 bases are TGCACCGTGAGGCTTCCCGGGACAGGGGCAGATACGCAGTATTTT.

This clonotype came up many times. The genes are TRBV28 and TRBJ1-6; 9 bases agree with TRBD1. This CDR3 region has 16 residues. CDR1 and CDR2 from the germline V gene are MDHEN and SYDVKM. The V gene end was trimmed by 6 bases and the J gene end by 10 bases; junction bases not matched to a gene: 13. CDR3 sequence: CASRPPDRGIRSPLHF. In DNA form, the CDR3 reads TGTGCCAGCAGGCCACCGGACAGGGGTATTCGGTCACCCCTCCACTTT. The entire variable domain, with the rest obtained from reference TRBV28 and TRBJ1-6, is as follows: DVKVTQSSRYLVKRTGEKVFLECVQDMDHENMFWYRQDPGLGLRLIYFSYDVKMKEKGDIPEGYSVSREKKERFSLILESASTNQTSMYLCASRPPDRGIRSPLHFGNGTRLTVT.

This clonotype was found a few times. In DNA form, the CDR3 reads TGCAGTGCTAGAGATCGGGGGACAATCTCCTACAATGAGCAGTTCTTC. Protein product: CSARDRGTISYNEQFF. This chain joins TRBV20-1 and TRBJ2-1; either TRBD1 or TRBD2 may fit D (6 bases each). CDR3 size: 16 residues. Germline CDR1 reads DFQATT; CDR2 reads SNEGSKA (reference sequence). The V end was cut by 0 bases, the J end by 0 bases, with 12 bases between.

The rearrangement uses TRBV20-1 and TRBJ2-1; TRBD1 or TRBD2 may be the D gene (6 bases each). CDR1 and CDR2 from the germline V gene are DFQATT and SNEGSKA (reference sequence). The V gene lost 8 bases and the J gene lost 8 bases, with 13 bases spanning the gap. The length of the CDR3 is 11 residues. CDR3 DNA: TGCAGTCGAATGGGGGGCGATGAGCAGTTCTTC. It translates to CSRMGGDEQFF.

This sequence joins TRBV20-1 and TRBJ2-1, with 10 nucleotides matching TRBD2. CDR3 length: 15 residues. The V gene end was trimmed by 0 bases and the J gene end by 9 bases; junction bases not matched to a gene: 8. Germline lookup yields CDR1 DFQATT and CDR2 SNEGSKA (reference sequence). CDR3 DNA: TGCAGTGCTAGAGAGCCTCTAGCGGGAGTTAGTGAGCAGTTCTTC. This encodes CSAREPLAGVSEQFF.

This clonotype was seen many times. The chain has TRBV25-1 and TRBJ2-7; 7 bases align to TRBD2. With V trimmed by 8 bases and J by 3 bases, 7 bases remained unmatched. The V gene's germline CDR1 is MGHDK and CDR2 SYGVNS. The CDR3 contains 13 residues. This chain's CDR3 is CASAHRDYYEQYF. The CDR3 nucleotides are TGTGCCAGCGCTCACCGGGACTACTACGAGCAGTACTTC.

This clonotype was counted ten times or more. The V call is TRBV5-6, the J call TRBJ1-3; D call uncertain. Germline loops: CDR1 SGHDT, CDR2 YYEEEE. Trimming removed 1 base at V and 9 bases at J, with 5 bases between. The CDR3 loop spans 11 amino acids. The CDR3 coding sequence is TGTGCCAGCAGCTTGAGAGGCACCATATATTTT. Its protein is CASSLRGTIYF. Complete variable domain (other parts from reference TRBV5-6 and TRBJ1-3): DAGVTQSPTHLIKTRGQQVTLRCSPKSGHDTVSWYQQALGQGPQFIFQYYEEEERQRGNFPDRFSGHQFPNYSSELNVNALLLGDSALYLCASSLRGTIYFGEGSWLTVV.

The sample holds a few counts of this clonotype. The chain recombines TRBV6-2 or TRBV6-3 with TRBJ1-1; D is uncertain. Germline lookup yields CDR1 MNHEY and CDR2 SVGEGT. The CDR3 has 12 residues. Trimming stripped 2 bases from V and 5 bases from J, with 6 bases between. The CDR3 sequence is CASSYQRTEAFF. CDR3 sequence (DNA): TGTGCCAGCAGTTACCAGCGAACTGAAGCTTTCTTT.

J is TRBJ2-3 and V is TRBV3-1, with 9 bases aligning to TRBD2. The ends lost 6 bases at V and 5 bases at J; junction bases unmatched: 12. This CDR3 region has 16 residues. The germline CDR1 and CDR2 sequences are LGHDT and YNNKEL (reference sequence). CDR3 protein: CASSLSLQRGEDTQYF. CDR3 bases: TGTGCCAGCAGTCTCTCCCTTCAGCGGGGGGAAGATACGCAGTATTTT.

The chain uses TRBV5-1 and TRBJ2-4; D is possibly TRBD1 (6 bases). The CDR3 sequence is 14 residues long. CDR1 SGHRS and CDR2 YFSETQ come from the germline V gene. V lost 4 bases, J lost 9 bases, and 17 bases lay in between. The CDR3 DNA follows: TGCGCCAGCAGCCCCGGACAGCAGAACGGCATTCAGTACTTC. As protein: CASSPGQQNGIQYF. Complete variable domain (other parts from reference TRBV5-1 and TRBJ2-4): KAGVTQTPRYLIKTRGQQVTLSCSPISGHRSVSWYQQTPGQGLQFLFEYFSETQRNKGNFPGRFSGRQFSNSRSEMNVSTLELGDSALYLCASSPGQQNGIQYFGAGTRLSVL.

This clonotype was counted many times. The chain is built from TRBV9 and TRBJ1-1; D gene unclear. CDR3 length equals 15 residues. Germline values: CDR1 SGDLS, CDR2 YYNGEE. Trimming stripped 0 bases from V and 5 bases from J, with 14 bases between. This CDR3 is CASSVEGEKETEAFF. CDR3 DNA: TGTGCCAGCAGCGTAGAGGGAGAAAAGGAAACTGAAGCTTTCTTT.